These 9 T cell receptor beta chains came from one sample sequenced in a study of PD-L1 blockade in urothelial cancer. TCRdb's table, derived via immunoSEQ multiplex PCR, lists solely in-frame clones and lacks some. In the table there are roughly 130,000 clones, 84% of which are singletons. Time point given: pretreatment peripheral blood. Here the sequenced sample was PBMCs, taken around atezolizumab (anti-PD-L1) treatment. The receptors were sampled from a middle-aged man with urothelial cancer.

This sequence joins TRBV4-1 and TRBJ1-4; 9 bases agree with TRBD1. Germline CDR1 MGHRA, CDR2 YSYEKL. Trimming cost V 4 bases and J 2 bases; bases outside gene matches: 8. There are 17 residues in the CDR3. CDR3 DNA: TGCGCCAGCAGCCTCTGGGGACAGGGCAGTACTAATGAAAAACTGTTTTTT. This codes for CASSLWGQGSTNEKLFF.

The rearrangement uses TRBV7-9 and TRBJ2-7; D ambiguous. Germline V gene sequence: CDR1 SEHNR, CDR2 FQNEAQ (reference sequence). Trimming left V 0 bases short and J 7 bases short, with 13 bases between. CDR3 length: 14 residues. CDR3 in DNA: TGTGCCAGCAGCTTAGCGCAGGCAGCCAGAGAGCAGTACTTC. This translates into CASSLAQAAREQYF.

In its sample, this clone was seen once. The gene calls are TRBV7-6 and TRBJ2-2, with a possible D match to TRBD1 (5 bases). V was pared by 2 bases and J by 1 base, with 11 bases between. This CDR3 region has 16 residues. Germline CDR1 is SGHVS and CDR2 is FNYEAQ. The CDR3 DNA reads TGTGCCAGCAGCTTATCAGGGTATGGGAACACCGGGGAGCTGTTTTTT. Translation gives CASSLSGYGNTGELFF.

CDR3 bases: TGCGCCAGCAGCCAACCTTTGCGAGGAGGGTCACCAGATACGCAGTATTTT. Encoded protein: CASSQPLRGGSPDTQYF. The rearrangement uses TRBV4-1 and TRBJ2-3, with a weak D call TRBD2 (6 bases). V lost 2 bases and J lost 4, with 19 bases in between. Germline CDR1 MGHRA, CDR2 YSYEKL. This CDR3 region has 17 residues.

This chain joins TRBV5-1 and TRBJ2-2; 12 bases are a match to TRBD2. The CDR3 length is 18 residues. V dropped 0 bases and J dropped 5; count of bases not matched to a gene: 8. CDR1 and CDR2 (germline): SGHRS, YFSETQ. CDR3 protein: CASSLVSGLAGRTGELFF. The CDR3 coding sequence is TGCGCCAGCAGCTTGGTCTCCGGACTAGCGGGGAGGACCGGGGAGCTGTTTTTT.

This chain joins TRBV2 and TRBJ2-1, with 9 bases matching TRBD2. The CDR3 spans 16 residues. Germline loops: CDR1 SNHLY, CDR2 FYNNEI. With 2 bases clipped from V and 4 bases from J, the junction kept 6 bases outside the gene matches. This CDR3 reads CASSELMAGGYNEQFF. The CDR3 DNA sequence: TGTGCCAGCAGTGAACTTATGGCGGGAGGGTACAATGAGCAGTTCTTC.

DNA of the CDR3: TGTGCCAGCATAGTTGGGACAGGGTCGGGCAATGAGCAGTTCTTC. Translated: CASIVGTGSGNEQFF. The chain is built from TRBV6-1 and TRBJ2-1; 9 bases fit TRBD1. Trimming at V came to 7 bases and at J to 6 bases, leaving 10 bases not matched to a gene. The CDR3 has 15 amino acids. Germline V gene data show CDR1 as MNHNS and CDR2 as SASEGT.

The chain carries TRBV30 and TRBJ1-2; D is ambiguous. Trimming took off 0 bases at V and 7 bases at J, with 15 bases between the two ends. This CDR3 has 14 residues. Germline V gene data show CDR1 as GTSNPN and CDR2 as SVGIG (reference sequence). The CDR3 nucleotides are TGTGCCTGGAGTGTATTGTGGGGAGCGGGTGGCTACACCTTC. Translation gives CAWSVLWGAGGYTF.

The chain combines TRBV4-2 with TRBJ2-7, with TRBD2 identical over 9 bases. Germline lookup yields CDR1 LGHNA and CDR2 YNFKEQ. There are 15 residues in the CDR3. V trimming: 1 base; J trimming: 5 bases; junction bases outside the gene matches: 6. The chain's CDR3 is CASSQVASGVHEQYF. DNA for the CDR3: TGTGCCAGCAGCCAAGTGGCTAGCGGGGTCCACGAGCAGTACTTC.